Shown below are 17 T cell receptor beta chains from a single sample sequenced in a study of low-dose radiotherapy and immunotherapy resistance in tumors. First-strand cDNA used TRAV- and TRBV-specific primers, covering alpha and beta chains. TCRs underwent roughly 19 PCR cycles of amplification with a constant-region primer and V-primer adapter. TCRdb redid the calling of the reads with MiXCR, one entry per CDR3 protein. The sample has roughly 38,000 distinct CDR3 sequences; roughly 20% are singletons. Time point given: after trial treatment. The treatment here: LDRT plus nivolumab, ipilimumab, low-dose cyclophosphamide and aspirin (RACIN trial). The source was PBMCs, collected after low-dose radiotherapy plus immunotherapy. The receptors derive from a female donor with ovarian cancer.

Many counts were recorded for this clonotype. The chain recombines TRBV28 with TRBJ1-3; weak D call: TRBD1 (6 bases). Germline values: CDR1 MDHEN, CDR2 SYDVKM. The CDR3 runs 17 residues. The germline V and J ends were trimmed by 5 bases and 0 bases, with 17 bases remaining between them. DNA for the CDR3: TGTGCCAGCAGTATCCAACCCCGGACAGCCTCTGGAAACACCATATATTTT. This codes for CASSIQPRTASGNTIYF.

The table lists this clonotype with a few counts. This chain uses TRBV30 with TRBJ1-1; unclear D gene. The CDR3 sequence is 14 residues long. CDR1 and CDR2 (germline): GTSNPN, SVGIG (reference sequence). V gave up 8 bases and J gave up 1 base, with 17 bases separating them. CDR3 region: CAEDRRGTNTEAFF. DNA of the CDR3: TGTGCCGAGGACCGTCGGGGTACGAACACTGAAGCTTTCTTT.

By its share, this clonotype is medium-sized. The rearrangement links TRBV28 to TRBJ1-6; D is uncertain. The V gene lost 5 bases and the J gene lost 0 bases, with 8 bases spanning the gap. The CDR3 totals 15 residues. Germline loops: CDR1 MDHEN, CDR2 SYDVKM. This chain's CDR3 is CASSGFSSYNSPLHF. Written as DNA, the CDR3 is TGTGCCAGCAGTGGGTTCAGCTCCTATAATTCACCCCTCCACTTT.

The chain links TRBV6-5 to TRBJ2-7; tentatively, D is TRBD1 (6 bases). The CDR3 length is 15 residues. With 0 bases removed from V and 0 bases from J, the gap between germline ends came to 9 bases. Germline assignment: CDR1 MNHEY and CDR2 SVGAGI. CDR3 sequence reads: CASSYSTGPSYEQYF. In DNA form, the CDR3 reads TGTGCCAGCAGTTACTCTACAGGGCCCTCCTACGAGCAGTACTTC.

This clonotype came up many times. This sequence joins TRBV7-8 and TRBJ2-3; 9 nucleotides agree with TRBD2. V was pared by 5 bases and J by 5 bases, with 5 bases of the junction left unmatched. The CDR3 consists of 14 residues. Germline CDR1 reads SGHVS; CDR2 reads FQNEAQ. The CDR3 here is CASSHTAGGDTQYF. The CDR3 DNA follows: TGTGCCAGCAGCCATACAGCGGGAGGAGATACGCAGTATTTT.

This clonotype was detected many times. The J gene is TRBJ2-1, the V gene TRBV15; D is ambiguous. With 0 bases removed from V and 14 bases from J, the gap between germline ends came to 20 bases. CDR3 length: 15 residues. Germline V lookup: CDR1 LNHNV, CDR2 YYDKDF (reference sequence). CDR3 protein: CATSRDGENMPPEFF. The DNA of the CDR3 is TGTGCCACCAGCAGAGATGGGGAAAACATGCCGCCGGAGTTCTTC.

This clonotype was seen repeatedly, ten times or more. For the CDR3, the DNA is TGTGCCAGCAGCAAAGATTTAACTAGCGGGGGGCAAGAGACCCAGTACTTC. Residues: CASSKDLTSGGQETQYF. The J gene is TRBJ2-5, the V gene TRBV21-1; the listed D gene, TRBD2, was not tested against the DNA. TRBV21-1 represents a pseudogene. The CDR3 consists of 17 residues.

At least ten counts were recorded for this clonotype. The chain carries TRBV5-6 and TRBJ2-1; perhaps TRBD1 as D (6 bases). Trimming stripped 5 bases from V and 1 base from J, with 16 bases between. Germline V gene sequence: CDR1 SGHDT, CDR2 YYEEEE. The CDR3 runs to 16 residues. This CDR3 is CASRRAGTTSYNEQFF. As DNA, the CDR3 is TGTGCCAGCAGGCGAGCCGGGACAACATCCTACAATGAGCAGTTCTTC.

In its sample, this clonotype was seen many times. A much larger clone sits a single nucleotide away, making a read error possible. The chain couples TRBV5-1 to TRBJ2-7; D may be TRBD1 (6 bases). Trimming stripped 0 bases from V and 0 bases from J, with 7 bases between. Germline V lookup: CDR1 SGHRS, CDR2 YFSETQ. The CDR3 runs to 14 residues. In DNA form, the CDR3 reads TGCGCCAGCAGCTTGGAAGGGGGCTCCTACGAGCAGTACTTC. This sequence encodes CASSLEGGSYEQYF.

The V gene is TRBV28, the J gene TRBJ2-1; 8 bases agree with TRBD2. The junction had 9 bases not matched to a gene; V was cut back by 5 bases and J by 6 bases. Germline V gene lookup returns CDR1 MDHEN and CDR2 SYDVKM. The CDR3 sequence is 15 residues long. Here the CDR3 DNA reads TGTGCCAGCAGTCTAGGGACTAGGCAAAGCAATGAGCAGTTCTTC. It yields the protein CASSLGTRQSNEQFF.

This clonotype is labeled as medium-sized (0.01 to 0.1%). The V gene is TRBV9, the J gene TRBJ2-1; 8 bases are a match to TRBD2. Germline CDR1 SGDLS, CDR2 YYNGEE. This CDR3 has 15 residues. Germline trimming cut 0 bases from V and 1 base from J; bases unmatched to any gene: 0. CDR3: CASSVGLASYNEQFF. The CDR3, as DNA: TGTGCCAGCAGCGTAGGACTAGCGTCCTACAATGAGCAGTTCTTC.

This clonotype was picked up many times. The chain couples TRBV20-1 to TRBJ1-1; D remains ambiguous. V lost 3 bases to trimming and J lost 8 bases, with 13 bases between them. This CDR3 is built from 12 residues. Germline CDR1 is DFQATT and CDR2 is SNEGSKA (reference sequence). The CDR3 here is CSASGGRPEAFF. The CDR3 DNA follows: TGCAGTGCTAGCGGCGGGCGGCCAGAAGCTTTCTTT.

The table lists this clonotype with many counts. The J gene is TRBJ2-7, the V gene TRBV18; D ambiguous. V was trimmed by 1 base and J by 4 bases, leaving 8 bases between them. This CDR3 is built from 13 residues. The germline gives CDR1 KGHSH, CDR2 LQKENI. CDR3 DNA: TGTGCCAGCTCACCACTCCAAAGTTACGAGCAGTACTTC. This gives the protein CASSPLQSYEQYF.

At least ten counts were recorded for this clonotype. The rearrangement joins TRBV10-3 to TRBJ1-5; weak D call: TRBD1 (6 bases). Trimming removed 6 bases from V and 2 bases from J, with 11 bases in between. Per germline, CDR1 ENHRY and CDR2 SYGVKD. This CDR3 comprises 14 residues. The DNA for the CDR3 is TGTGCCATCAGCCCAGGGGACGGCAATCAGCCCCAGCATTTT. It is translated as CAISPGDGNQPQHF.

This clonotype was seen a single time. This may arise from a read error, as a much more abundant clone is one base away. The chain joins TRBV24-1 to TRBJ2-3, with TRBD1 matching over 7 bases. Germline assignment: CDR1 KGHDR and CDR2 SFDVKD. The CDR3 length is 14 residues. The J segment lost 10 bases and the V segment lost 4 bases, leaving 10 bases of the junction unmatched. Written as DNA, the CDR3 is TGTGCCACCAGTGAGGAGGACAGGTCGAGGGCGCAGTATTTT. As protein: CATSEEDRSRAQYF.

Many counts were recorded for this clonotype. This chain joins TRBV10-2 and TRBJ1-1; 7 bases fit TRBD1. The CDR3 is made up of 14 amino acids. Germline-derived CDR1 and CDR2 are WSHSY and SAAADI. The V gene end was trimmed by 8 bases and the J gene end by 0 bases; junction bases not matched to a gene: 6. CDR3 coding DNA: TGCGCCAGCCGGGGGACAGACATGAACACTGAAGCTTTCTTT. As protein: CASRGTDMNTEAFF.

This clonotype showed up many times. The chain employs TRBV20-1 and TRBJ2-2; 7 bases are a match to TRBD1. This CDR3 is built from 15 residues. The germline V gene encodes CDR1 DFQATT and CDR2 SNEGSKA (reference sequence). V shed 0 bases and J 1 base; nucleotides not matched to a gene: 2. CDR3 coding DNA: TGCAGTGCTAGAGAGACAGGGATGAACACCGGGGAGCTGTTTTTT. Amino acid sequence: CSARETGMNTGELFF.